This TCR beta chain was profiled in a study of blood T cell repertoires in COVID-19. Original analysis: Counts of nucleated cells, estimated from reference gene primer amplification, were obtained. Using immunoSEQ multiplex PCR, the repertoire was profiled, and TCRdb retains in-frame clones only, with some absent. D and trimming were read from the DNA, whereas the V and J calls and clone size are those reported in that table. The profile shows about 210,000 clones, about 90% of them singletons. The CDR3 extends over 12 amino acids. Looked up from germline, CDR1 is LNHNV and CDR2 is YYDKDF (reference sequence). The germline V and J ends were trimmed by 2 bases and 2 bases, with 3 bases remaining between them.

The specimen was peripheral blood. The receptor comes from a man younger than 45 with acute or convalescent COVID-19. This chain connects TRBV15 to TRBJ1-1, with unresolved D. CDR3: CATSRTNTEAFF. CDR3 in DNA: TGTGCCACCAGCAGAACTAACACTGAAGCTTTCTTT.